This T cell receptor (beta chain) was obtained from a study of blood T cell repertoires in COVID-19. V lost 3 bases, J lost 6 bases, and 4 bases stayed unmatched. There are 14 residues in the CDR3. Germline CDR1 SGHTA, CDR2 FQGNSA. The table came from immunoSEQ multiplex PCR; TCRdb's copy has only in-frame clones and leaves some out. The sample consists of 250,000 or so clones, about nine tenths of them appearing once. This receptor was identified in a man younger than 40 with COVID-19, enrolled during active disease. Sequenced sample: peripheral blood. The gene calls are TRBV7-2 and TRBJ2-1; TRBD1 agrees at 8 bases. The CDR3 protein is CASSFDRGANEQFF. The CDR3 DNA is TGTGCCAGCAGCTTTGACAGGGGAGCCAATGAGCAGTTCTTC.